This entry features one TCR beta chain sequence. What it binds is not known. These data belong to a study of cytomegalovirus exposure and HLA in healthy donors. CDR1 MGHRA and CDR2 YSYEKL come from the germline V gene. Trimming stripped 3 bases from V and 0 bases from J, with 21 bases between. The CDR3 length is 20 residues. The PCR contained 60 Vbeta and 13 Jbeta primers. Libraries were prepared by immunoSEQ multiplex PCR; TCRdb keeps only in-frame clonotypes and omits some of them. The data show some 100,000 clones, around 74% seen once. Study-wide points: In a later analysis, specific HLA alleles were associated with under 20,000 TCR beta sequences at a 0.05 false discovery rate. Being indistinguishable, some V segments were excluded, TRBV6-2 and TRBV6-3 among them. Cytomegalovirus-associated status was assigned to some 160 TCR beta chains. It was only CMV serostatus that was available as immune exposure information.

This sequence was found in a female donor in good health and CMV-seropositive. The sample taken for sequencing was PBMCs. The chain recombines TRBV4-1 with TRBJ2-6; possibly TRBD1 for D (7 bases). The CDR3 DNA is TGCGCCAGCAGCCACCGACCGGCGGGACAGATGAACTCTGGGGCCAACGTCCTGACTTTC. This codes for CASSHRPAGQMNSGANVLTF.